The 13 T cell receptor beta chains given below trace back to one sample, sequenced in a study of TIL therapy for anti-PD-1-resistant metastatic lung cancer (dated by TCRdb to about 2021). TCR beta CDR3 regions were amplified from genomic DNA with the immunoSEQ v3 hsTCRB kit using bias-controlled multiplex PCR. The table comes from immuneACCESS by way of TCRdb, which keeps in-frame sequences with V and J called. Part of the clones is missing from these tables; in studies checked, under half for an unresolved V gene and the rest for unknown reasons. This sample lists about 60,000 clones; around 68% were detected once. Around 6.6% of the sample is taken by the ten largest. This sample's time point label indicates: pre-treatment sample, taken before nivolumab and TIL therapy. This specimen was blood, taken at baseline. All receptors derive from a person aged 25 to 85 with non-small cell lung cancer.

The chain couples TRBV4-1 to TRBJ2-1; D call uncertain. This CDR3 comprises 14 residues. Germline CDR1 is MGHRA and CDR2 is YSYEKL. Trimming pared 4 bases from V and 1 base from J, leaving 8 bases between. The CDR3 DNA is TGCGCCAGCAGCCCGTCTGGATCCTACAATGAGCAGTTCTTC. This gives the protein CASSPSGSYNEQFF.

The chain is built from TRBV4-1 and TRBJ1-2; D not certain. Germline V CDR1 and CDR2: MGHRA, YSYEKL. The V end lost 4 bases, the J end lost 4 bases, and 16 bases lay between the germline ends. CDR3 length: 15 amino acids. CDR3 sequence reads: CASSPLDRGGYGYTF. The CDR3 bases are TGCGCCAGCAGCCCTTTGGACCGGGGAGGCTATGGCTACACCTTC.

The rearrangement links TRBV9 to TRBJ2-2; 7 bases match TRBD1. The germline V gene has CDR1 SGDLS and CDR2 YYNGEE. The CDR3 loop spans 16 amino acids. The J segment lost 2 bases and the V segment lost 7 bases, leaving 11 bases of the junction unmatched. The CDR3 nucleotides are TGTGCCAGCGGGCGACAGGGCCTACTCAACACCGGGGAGCTGTTTTTT. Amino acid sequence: CASGRQGLLNTGELFF.

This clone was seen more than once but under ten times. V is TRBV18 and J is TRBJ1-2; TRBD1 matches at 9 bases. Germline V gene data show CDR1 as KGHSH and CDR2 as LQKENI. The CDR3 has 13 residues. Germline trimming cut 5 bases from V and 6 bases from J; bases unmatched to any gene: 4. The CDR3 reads CASSATGGNGYTF. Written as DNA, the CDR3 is TGTGCCAGCTCAGCGACAGGGGGTAATGGCTACACCTTC.

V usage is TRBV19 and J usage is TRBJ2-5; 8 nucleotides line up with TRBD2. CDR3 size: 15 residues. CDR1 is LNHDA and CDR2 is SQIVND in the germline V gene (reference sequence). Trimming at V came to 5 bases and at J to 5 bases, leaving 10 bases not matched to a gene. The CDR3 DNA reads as TGTGCCAGTAGTTACCGGACCCAGCGGGGGGAGACCCAGTACTTC. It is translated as CASSYRTQRGETQYF.

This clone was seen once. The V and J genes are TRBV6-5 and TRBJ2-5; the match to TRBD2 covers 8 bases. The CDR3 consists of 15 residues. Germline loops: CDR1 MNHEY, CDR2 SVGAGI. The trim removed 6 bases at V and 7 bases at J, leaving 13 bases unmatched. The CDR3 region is CASRQAGAERGTQYF. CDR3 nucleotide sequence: TGTGCCAGCAGACAAGCGGGAGCGGAGAGAGGGACCCAGTACTTC.

CDR3 DNA sequence: TGTGCCAGCACCGCGGACCTCTACGAGCAGTACTTC. Translated, it gives CASTADLYEQYF. The chain recombines TRBV6-6 with TRBJ2-7; D gene ambiguous. This CDR3 is 12 amino acids long. Germline CDR1 MNHNY, CDR2 SVGAGI (reference sequence). The V end was cut by 7 bases, the J end by 3 bases, with 10 bases between.

The CDR3 spells CATSLGTGDTYEQYF. In DNA, the CDR3 is TGTGCCACCAGCTTAGGGACAGGGGACACCTACGAGCAGTACTTC. This chain links TRBV15 with TRBJ2-7, with 10 bases matching TRBD1. J gave up 2 bases and V 5 bases, and 6 bases lay outside the gene matches. The CDR3 length is 15 residues. Germline values: CDR1 LNHNV, CDR2 YYDKDF (reference sequence).

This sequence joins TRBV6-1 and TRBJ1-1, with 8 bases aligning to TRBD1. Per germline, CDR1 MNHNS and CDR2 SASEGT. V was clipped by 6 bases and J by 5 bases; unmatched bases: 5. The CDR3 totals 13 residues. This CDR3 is CASSPDRGTEAFF. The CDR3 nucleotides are TGTGCCAGCAGCCCCGACAGGGGAACTGAAGCTTTCTTT.

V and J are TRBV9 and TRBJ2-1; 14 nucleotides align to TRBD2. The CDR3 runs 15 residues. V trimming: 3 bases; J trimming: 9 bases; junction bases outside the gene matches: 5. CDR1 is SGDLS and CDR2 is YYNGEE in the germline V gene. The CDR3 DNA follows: TGTGCCAGCAGCGCTGGGACTAGCGGGAGAAGTGAGCAGTTCTTC. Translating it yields CASSAGTSGRSEQFF.

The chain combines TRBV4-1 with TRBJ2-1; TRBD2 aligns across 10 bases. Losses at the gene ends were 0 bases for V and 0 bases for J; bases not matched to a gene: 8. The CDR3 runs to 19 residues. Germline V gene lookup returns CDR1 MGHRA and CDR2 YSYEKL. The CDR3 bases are TGCGCCAGCAGCCAAGAGAGGACTAGCGGAGGGAGCTCCTACAATGAGCAGTTCTTC. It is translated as CASSQERTSGGSSYNEQFF.

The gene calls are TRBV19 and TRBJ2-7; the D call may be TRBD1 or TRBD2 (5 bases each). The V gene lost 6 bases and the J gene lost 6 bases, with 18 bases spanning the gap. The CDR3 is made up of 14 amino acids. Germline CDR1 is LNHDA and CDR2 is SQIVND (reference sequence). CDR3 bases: TGTGCCAGTAGGATGTCCGGGGCCGCCGTCGAGCAGTACTTC. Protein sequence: CASRMSGAAVEQYF. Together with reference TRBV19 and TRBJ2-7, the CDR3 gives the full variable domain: DGGITQSPKYLFRKEGQNVTLSCEQNLNHDAMYWYRQDPGQGLRLIYYSQIVNDFQKGDIAEGYSVSREKKESFPLTVTSAQKNPTAFYLCASRMSGAAVEQYFGPGTRLTVT.

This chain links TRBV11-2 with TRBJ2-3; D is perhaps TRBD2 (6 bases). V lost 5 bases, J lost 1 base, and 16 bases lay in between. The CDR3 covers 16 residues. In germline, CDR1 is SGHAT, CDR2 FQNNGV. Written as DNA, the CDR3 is TGTGCCAGCAGCCTATACCTAGCGAGGGGCACAGATACGCAGTATTTT. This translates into CASSLYLARGTDTQYF.